The entry below gives a single T cell receptor (beta chain) sequence along with its context. The data originate from a study of blood T cell repertoires in COVID-19. CDR1 is SNHLY and CDR2 is FYNNEI in the germline V gene. The CDR3 runs to 16 residues. V was clipped by 6 bases and J by 2 bases; unmatched bases: 7. TCRdb keeps only in-frame clones here, not all; method: immunoSEQ multiplex PCR. The sample yields around 30,000 clones, roughly 86% seen once. The material sequenced was peripheral blood. The sequence was obtained from a human donor with active COVID-19. The donor label of this sample is uncertain. This chain joins TRBV2 and TRBJ2-2, with 9 bases aligning to TRBD2. This CDR3 is CASRGGGGANTGELFF. The CDR3, as DNA: TGTGCCAGCAGGGGTGGCGGGGGGGCCAACACCGGGGAGCTGTTTTTT.